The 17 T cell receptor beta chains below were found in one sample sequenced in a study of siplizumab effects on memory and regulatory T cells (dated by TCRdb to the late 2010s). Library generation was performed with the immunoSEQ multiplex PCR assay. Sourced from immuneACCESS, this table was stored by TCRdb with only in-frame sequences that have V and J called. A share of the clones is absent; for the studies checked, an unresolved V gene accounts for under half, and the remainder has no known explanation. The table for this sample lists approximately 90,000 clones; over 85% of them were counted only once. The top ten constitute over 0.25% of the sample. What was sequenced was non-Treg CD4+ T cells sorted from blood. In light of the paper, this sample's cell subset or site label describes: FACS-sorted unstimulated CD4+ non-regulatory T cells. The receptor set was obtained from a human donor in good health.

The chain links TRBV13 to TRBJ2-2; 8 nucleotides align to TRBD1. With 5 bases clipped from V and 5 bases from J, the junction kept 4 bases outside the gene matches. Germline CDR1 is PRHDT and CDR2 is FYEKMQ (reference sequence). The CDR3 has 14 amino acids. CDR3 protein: CASSKQGATGELFF. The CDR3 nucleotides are TGTGCCAGCAGCAAGCAGGGGGCGACCGGGGAGCTGTTTTTT.

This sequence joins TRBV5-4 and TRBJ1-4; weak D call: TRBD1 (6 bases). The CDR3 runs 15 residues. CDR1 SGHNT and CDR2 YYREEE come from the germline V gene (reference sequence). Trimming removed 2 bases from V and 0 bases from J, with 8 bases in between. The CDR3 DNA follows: TGTGCCAGCAGCTTACAGGGTGCAACTAATGAAAAACTGTTTTTT. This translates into CASSLQGATNEKLFF.

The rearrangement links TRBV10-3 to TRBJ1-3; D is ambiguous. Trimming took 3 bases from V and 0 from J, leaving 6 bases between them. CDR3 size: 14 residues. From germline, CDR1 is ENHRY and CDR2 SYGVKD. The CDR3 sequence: CAISDAGSGNTIYF. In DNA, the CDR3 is TGTGCCATCAGTGATGCAGGCTCTGGAAACACCATATATTTT.

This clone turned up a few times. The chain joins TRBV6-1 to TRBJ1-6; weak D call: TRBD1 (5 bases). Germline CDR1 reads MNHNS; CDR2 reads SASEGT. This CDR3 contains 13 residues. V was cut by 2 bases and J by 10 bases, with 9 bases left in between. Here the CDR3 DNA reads TGTGCCAGCAGTGAAAGGAGGGGATCACCCCTCCACTTT. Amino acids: CASSERRGSPLHF.

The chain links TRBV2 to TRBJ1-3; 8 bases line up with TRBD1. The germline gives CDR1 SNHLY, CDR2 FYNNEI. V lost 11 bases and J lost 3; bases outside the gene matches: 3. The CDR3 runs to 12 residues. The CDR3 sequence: CASGTGGNTIYF. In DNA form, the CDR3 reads TGTGCCTCTGGGACAGGTGGAAACACCATATATTTT.

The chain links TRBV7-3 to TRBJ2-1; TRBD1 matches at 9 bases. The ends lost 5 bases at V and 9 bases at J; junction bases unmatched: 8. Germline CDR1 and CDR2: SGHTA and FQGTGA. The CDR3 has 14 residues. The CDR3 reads CASSEARDRAEQFF. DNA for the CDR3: TGTGCCAGCAGCGAGGCCCGGGACAGGGCTGAGCAGTTCTTC. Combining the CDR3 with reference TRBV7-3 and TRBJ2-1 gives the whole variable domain GAGVSQTPSNKVTEKGKYVELRCDPISGHTALYWYRQSLGQGPEFLIYFQGTGAADDSGLPNDRFFAVRPEGSVSTLKIQRTERGDSAVYLCASSEARDRAEQFFGPGTRLTVL.

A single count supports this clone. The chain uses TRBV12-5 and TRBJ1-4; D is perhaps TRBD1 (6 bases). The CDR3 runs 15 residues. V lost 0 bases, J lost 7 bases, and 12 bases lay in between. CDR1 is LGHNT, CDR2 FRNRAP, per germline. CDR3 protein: CASGLVPSGVEKLFF. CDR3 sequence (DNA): TGTGCTAGTGGTTTGGTACCCTCAGGGGTTGAAAAACTGTTTTTT.

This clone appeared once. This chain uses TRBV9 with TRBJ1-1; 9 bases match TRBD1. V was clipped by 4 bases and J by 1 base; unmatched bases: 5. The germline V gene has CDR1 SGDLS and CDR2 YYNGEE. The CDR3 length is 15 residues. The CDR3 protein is CASSTGTGTNTEAFF. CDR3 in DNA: TGTGCCAGCAGCACAGGGACAGGGACGAACACTGAAGCTTTCTTT.

The CDR3 protein is CASSPPATEAFF. DNA of the CDR3: TGTGCCAGTAGTCCCCCAGCCACTGAAGCTTTCTTT. The chain employs TRBV19 and TRBJ1-1; no clear D gene. CDR1 LNHDA and CDR2 SQIVND come from the germline V gene (reference sequence). The length of the CDR3 is 12 residues. With 5 bases removed from V and 4 bases from J, the gap between germline ends came to 8 bases. The whole variable domain, filled in from reference TRBV19 and TRBJ1-1, reads DGGITQSPKYLFRKEGQNVTLSCEQNLNHDAMYWYRQDPGQGLRLIYYSQIVNDFQKGDIAEGYSVSREKKESFPLTVTSAQKNPTAFYLCASSPPATEAFFGQGTRLTVV.

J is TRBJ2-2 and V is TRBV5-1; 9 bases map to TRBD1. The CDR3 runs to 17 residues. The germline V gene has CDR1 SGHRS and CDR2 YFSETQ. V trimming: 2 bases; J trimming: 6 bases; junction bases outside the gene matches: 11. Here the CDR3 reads CASSFASGTGPPGELFF. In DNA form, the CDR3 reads TGCGCCAGCAGCTTCGCCTCCGGGACAGGGCCCCCCGGGGAGCTGTTTTTT.

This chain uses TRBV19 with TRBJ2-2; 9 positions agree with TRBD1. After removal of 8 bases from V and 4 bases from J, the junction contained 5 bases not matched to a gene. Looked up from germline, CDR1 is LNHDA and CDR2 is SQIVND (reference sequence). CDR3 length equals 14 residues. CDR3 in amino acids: CASSGTGITGELFF. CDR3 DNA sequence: TGTGCCAGTTCCGGGACAGGGATCACCGGGGAGCTGTTTTTT.

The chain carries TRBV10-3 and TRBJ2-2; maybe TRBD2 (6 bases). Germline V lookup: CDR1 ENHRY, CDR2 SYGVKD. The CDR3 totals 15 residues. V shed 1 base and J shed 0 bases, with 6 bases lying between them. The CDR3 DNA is TGTGCCATCAGTGAGTGGGGGGCGAACACCGGGGAGCTGTTTTTT. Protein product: CAISEWGANTGELFF.

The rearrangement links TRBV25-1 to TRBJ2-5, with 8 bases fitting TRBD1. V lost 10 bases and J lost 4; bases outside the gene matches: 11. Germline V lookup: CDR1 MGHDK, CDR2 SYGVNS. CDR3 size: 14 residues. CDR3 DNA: TGTGCCACCCGGGACAGGCGGTTTGGAGAGACCCAGTACTTC. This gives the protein CATRDRRFGETQYF.

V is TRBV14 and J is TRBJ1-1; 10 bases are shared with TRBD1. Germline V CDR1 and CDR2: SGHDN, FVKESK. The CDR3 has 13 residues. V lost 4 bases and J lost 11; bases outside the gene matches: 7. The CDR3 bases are TGTGCCAGCAGCCTACGGGACAGGGGTAATGCTTTCTTT. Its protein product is CASSLRDRGNAFF.

CDR3 in amino acids: CASSLSPNLGVDYNEQFF. As DNA, the CDR3 is TGTGCCAGCAGTTTATCCCCGAACCTAGGGGTCGACTACAATGAGCAGTTCTTC. V gene TRBV27 combines with J gene TRBJ2-1; D is possibly TRBD1 (5 bases). With 0 bases removed from V and 3 bases from J, the gap between germline ends came to 18 bases. CDR3 length: 18 amino acids. Looked up from germline, CDR1 is MNHEY and CDR2 is SMNVEV (reference sequence).

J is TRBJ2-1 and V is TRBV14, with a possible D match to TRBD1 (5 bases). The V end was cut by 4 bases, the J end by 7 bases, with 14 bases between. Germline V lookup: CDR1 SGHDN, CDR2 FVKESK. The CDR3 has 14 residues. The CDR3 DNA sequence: TGTGCCAGCAGCCCGAAGTGGGGCGGAAATGAGCAGTTCTTC. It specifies CASSPKWGGNEQFF.

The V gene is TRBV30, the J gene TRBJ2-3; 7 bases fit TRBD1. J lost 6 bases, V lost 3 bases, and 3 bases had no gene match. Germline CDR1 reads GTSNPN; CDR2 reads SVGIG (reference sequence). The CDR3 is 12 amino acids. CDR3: CAWREGGDTQYF. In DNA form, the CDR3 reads TGTGCCTGGAGGGAAGGGGGCGATACGCAGTATTTT.